The 29 T cell receptor beta chains reported below all come from one sample, sequenced in a study of response to subunit inactivated influenza vaccine. TCRdb re-called the RT-PCR reads through MiXCR, storing one row per CDR3 protein. The sample has hundreds of thousands of distinct CDR3 sequences, 15% to 18% seen once. The starting material was PBMCs from blood, obtained 12 days after vaccination. Receptor source: a man in his fifties who received an inactivated influenza vaccine.

The CDR3 DNA sequence: TGCGCCAGCACCCGGAGGCTGACAGCTACCCAGCAAGAGACCCAGTACTTC. Amino acid sequence: CASTRRLTATQQETQYF. The rearrangement links TRBV5-1 to TRBJ2-5; D may match TRBD1 or TRBD2 (5 bases each). V lost 6 bases to trimming and J lost 2 bases, with 23 bases between them. This CDR3 has 17 amino acids. Per the germline V gene, CDR1 is SGHRS and CDR2 is YFSETQ. Drawing the rest from reference TRBV5-1 and TRBJ2-5, the complete variable domain is KAGVTQTPRYLIKTRGQQVTLSCSPISGHRSVSWYQQTPGQGLQFLFEYFSETQRNKGNFPGRFSGRQFSNSRSEMNVSTLELGDSALYLCASTRRLTATQQETQYFGPGTRLLVL.

The rearrangement uses TRBV7-3 and TRBJ2-3; 8 nucleotides align to TRBD2. V shed 5 bases and J 0 bases; nucleotides not matched to a gene: 10. The CDR3 contains 17 residues. CDR1 and CDR2 from the germline V gene are SGHTA and FQGTGA. The CDR3 DNA follows: TGTGCCAGCAGCCCCGTGGGTAGCGGGGATAGCACAGATACGCAGTATTTT. Its translation is CASSPVGSGDSTDTQYF.

At least ten counts were recorded for this clonotype. The chain joins TRBV9 to TRBJ2-3, with TRBD2 identical over 7 bases. The germline V gene has CDR1 SGDLS and CDR2 YYNGEE. This CDR3 is built from 18 residues. With 2 bases clipped from V and 2 bases from J, the junction kept 14 bases outside the gene matches. The chain's CDR3 is CASSVEALRTSVTDTQYF. The CDR3 DNA follows: TGTGCCAGCAGCGTGGAGGCCTTAAGGACTAGTGTCACAGATACGCAGTATTTT.

The table lists this clonotype with many counts. The chain is built from TRBV11-2 and TRBJ2-2; TRBD2 aligns across 9 bases. The CDR3 spans 16 residues. J was trimmed by 0 bases and V by 2 bases; bases with no gene match: 1. The V gene's germline CDR1 is SGHAT and CDR2 FQNNGV. DNA of the CDR3: TGTGCCAGCAGCTTACTAGCGGGACCGAACACCGGGGAGCTGTTTTTT. It is translated as CASSLLAGPNTGELFF. Full variable domain (outside the CDR3, taken from reference TRBV11-2 and TRBJ2-2): EAGVAQSPRYKIIEKRQSVAFWCNPISGHATLYWYQQILGQGPKLLIQFQNNGVVDDSQLPKDRFSAERLKGVDSTLKIQPAKLEDSAVYLCASSLLAGPNTGELFFGEGSRLTVL.

This clonotype showed up just a few times. J is TRBJ2-5 and V is TRBV7-2; unclear D gene. This CDR3 is built from 14 residues. The germline V gene encodes CDR1 SGHTA and CDR2 FQGNSA. V was cut by 4 bases and J by 0 bases, with 9 bases left in between. CDR3 sequence: CASSSDRYQETQYF. In DNA, the CDR3 is TGTGCCAGCAGCTCCGACCGGTACCAAGAGACCCAGTACTTC.

The V call is TRBV7-2, the J call TRBJ1-1; 10 bases map to TRBD1. Per germline, CDR1 SGHTA and CDR2 FQGNSA. The CDR3 covers 15 residues. V dropped 5 bases and J dropped 3; count of bases not matched to a gene: 6. CDR3 region: CASSRTGGWYTEAFF. The CDR3 coding sequence is TGTGCCAGCAGCCGGACAGGGGGTTGGTACACTGAAGCTTTCTTT.

V gene TRBV6-2 or TRBV6-3 combines with J gene TRBJ2-1; D tentatively reads TRBD1 or TRBD2 (5 bases each). The CDR3 sequence is 13 residues long. With 5 bases removed from V and 9 bases from J, the gap between germline ends came to 14 bases. The germline gives CDR1 MNHEY, CDR2 SVGEGT. CDR3 loop: CASSRDRRSEQFF. Here the CDR3 DNA reads TGTGCCAGCAGTCGGGACCGAAGGAGTGAGCAGTTCTTC.

This rearrangement joins TRBV28 to TRBJ2-3; D remains ambiguous. This CDR3 is 15 amino acids long. Germline lookup yields CDR1 MDHEN and CDR2 SYDVKM. The V and J ends lost 5 bases and 1 base respectively, with 13 bases between them. This chain's CDR3 is CASSIPLWGTDTQYF. The CDR3 coding sequence is TGTGCCAGCAGTATACCTCTATGGGGCACAGATACGCAGTATTTT.

The CDR3 spells CASRPDTDTQYF. The CDR3 DNA reads as TGTGCCAGCCGCCCCGACACAGATACGCAGTATTTT. The rearrangement joins TRBV2 to TRBJ2-3; D is unclear. The germline gives CDR1 SNHLY, CDR2 FYNNEI. CDR3 length: 12 amino acids. Trimming cost V 8 bases and J 2 bases, with 8 bases left between them.

This clonotype occurred a few times. The V call is TRBV5-1, the J call TRBJ2-3, with TRBD2 matching over 10 bases. J lost 5 bases, V lost 7 bases, and 10 bases had no gene match. CDR1 is SGHRS and CDR2 is YFSETQ in the germline V gene. The CDR3 contains 15 residues. CDR3 nucleotide sequence: TGCGCCAGCGTACCCAGCGGGGGGGCCGGAGATACGCAGTATTTT. Translation: CASVPSGGAGDTQYF.

This clonotype occurred a few times. The J gene is TRBJ2-7, the V gene TRBV28, with D unresolved. Trimming shortened V by 4 bases and J by 2 bases, and 9 bases separated the two germline ends. Looked up from germline, CDR1 is MDHEN and CDR2 is SYDVKM. CDR3 length: 13 residues. CDR3 nucleotide sequence: TGTGCCAGCAGTTCGGCGGTACCCTACGAGCAGTACTTC. It encodes CASSSAVPYEQYF. The whole variable domain, remainder taken from reference TRBV28 and TRBJ2-7, is DVKVTQSSRYLVKRTGEKVFLECVQDMDHENMFWYRQDPGLGLRLIYFSYDVKMKEKGDIPEGYSVSREKKERFSLILESASTNQTSMYLCASSSAVPYEQYFGPGTRLTVT.

This clonotype was observed a handful of times. The chain is built from TRBV5-6 and TRBJ1-1; D remains ambiguous. Per germline, CDR1 SGHDT and CDR2 YYEEEE. This CDR3 is built from 13 residues. V lost 0 bases to trimming and J lost 11 bases, with 14 bases between them. The CDR3 DNA reads as TGTGCCAGCAGCTTGGCTGCTGAAATTACGGCTTTCTTT. This gives the protein CASSLAAEITAFF.

This sequence joins TRBV5-6 and TRBJ2-5; D assignment may be TRBD1 or TRBD2 (5 bases each). The CDR3 totals 13 residues. The V and J ends lost 4 bases and 3 bases respectively, with 10 bases between them. CDR1 and CDR2 (germline): SGHDT, YYEEEE. The CDR3 DNA sequence: TGTGCCAGCAGCCCTCTGGGGGAAGAGACCCAGTACTTC. Encoded protein: CASSPLGEETQYF. The full variable domain, rest sourced from reference TRBV5-6 and TRBJ2-5, is DAGVTQSPTHLIKTRGQQVTLRCSPKSGHDTVSWYQQALGQGPQFIFQYYEEEERQRGNFPDRFSGHQFPNYSSELNVNALLLGDSALYLCASSPLGEETQYFGPGTRLLVL.

V and J are TRBV4-2 and TRBJ2-2, with TRBD2 identical over 7 bases. Germline CDR1 LGHNA, CDR2 YNFKEQ. CDR3 size: 16 residues. V gave up 2 bases and J gave up 3 bases; unmatched junction bases: 6. The CDR3 DNA reads TGTGCCAGCAGCCAATCGCAGCTAGCGGACACCGGGGAGCTGTTTTTT. Translation gives CASSQSQLADTGELFF.

V gene TRBV4-3 combines with J gene TRBJ2-5, with D unclear. Germline lookup yields CDR1 LGHNA and CDR2 YSLEER. There are 14 residues in the CDR3. V was clipped by 0 bases and J by 1 base, with 6 bases between them. The CDR3 sequence is CASSQEPGQETQYF. The CDR3 DNA reads TGCGCCAGCAGCCAAGAACCCGGCCAAGAGACCCAGTACTTC.

This clonotype was counted between two and nine times. The V call is TRBV12-3 or TRBV12-4, the J call TRBJ2-1, with 11 bases fitting TRBD2. The CDR3 runs to 16 residues. V gave up 6 bases and J gave up 3 bases; unmatched junction bases: 7. The CDR3 is CASRAPGLADYNEQFF. CDR3 coding DNA: TGTGCCAGCAGGGCACCGGGACTAGCGGACTACAATGAGCAGTTCTTC.

The CDR3 bases are TGTGCCAGCAGTGCGGCAGGGGGTGCTAATTCACCCCTCCACTTT. Its protein is CASSAAGGANSPLHF. The chain combines TRBV6-2 or TRBV6-3 with TRBJ1-6; 7 bases agree with TRBD1. The ends lost 5 bases at V and 6 bases at J; junction bases unmatched: 7. This CDR3 region has 15 residues. Germline loops: CDR1 MNHEY, CDR2 SVGEGT.

The chain is built from TRBV27 and TRBJ2-7; 9 bases agree with TRBD1. V gave up 6 bases and J gave up 1 base; unmatched junction bases: 7. Germline CDR1 reads MNHEY; CDR2 reads SMNVEV (reference sequence). This CDR3 has 15 amino acids. CDR3 coding DNA: TGTGCCAGCAGCCACAGGGGGCGCAAGTCCTACGAGCAGTACTTC. Amino acids: CASSHRGRKSYEQYF.

The V and J genes are TRBV27 and TRBJ2-7; maybe TRBD2 (5 bases). CDR1 and CDR2 (germline): MNHEY, SMNVEV (reference sequence). The germline V and J ends were trimmed by 0 bases and 7 bases, with 7 bases remaining between them. The CDR3 runs 12 residues. In DNA form, the CDR3 reads TGTGCCAGCAGTTTATCCGGGGTTGAGCAGTACTTC. Amino acid sequence: CASSLSGVEQYF.

The genes are TRBV3-1 and TRBJ1-2; D might be TRBD1 (5 bases). Germline loops: CDR1 LGHDT, CDR2 YNNKEL (reference sequence). This CDR3 is built from 15 residues. Trimming cost V 0 bases and J 3 bases, with 11 bases left between them. CDR3: CASSQDWGTYYGYTF. The CDR3 nucleotides read TGTGCCAGCAGCCAAGATTGGGGGACCTACTATGGCTACACCTTC.

The chain employs TRBV12-3 or TRBV12-4 and TRBJ1-1, with D unclear. Trimming removed 3 bases at V and 7 bases at J, with 9 bases between. This CDR3 contains 12 residues. CDR3 region: CASSFTAGEAFF. CDR3 bases: TGTGCCAGCAGTTTTACAGCCGGTGAAGCTTTCTTT.

The chain has TRBV28 and TRBJ2-2; D is uncertain. Trimming took off 4 bases at V and 5 bases at J, with 8 bases between the two ends. Germline values: CDR1 MDHEN, CDR2 SYDVKM. The CDR3 runs to 13 residues. The CDR3 DNA reads as TGTGCCAGCAGTTACAAAGTGACCGGGGAGCTGTTTTTT. Its protein product is CASSYKVTGELFF. Full variable domain (outside the CDR3, taken from reference TRBV28 and TRBJ2-2): DVKVTQSSRYLVKRTGEKVFLECVQDMDHENMFWYRQDPGLGLRLIYFSYDVKMKEKGDIPEGYSVSREKKERFSLILESASTNQTSMYLCASSYKVTGELFFGEGSRLTVL.

In this sample, this clonotype turned up many times. J is TRBJ2-2 and V is TRBV4-3; D is unresolved. The germline CDR1 and CDR2 sequences are LGHNA and YSLEER. The CDR3 is made up of 15 amino acids. V lost 4 bases to trimming and J lost 1 base, with 10 bases between them. The chain's CDR3 is CASSLGIRNTGELFF. CDR3 nucleotide sequence: TGCGCCAGCAGCCTAGGGATAAGGAACACCGGGGAGCTGTTTTTT.

The chain employs TRBV12-3 or TRBV12-4 and TRBJ2-3; D not resolved. The V and J ends lost 4 bases and 6 bases respectively, with 14 bases between them. The CDR3 consists of 14 residues. CDR3 sequence (DNA): TGTGCCAGCAGTTCCAAACACGTTATGGATACGCAGTATTTT. Amino acids: CASSSKHVMDTQYF.

Written as DNA, the CDR3 is TGTGCCACCAGCAGAGTCAAGGGGATGACAGATACGCAGTATTTT. Translation: CATSRVKGMTDTQYF. The V call is TRBV15, the J call TRBJ2-3, with D perhaps matching TRBD1 (5 bases). The V end was cut by 1 base, the J end by 3 bases, with 11 bases between. The CDR3 spans 15 residues. Germline V gene sequence: CDR1 LNHNV, CDR2 YYDKDF (reference sequence).

This clonotype was detected only a few times. The chain employs TRBV5-1 and TRBJ2-7; TRBD1 aligns across 10 bases. Germline V lookup: CDR1 SGHRS, CDR2 YFSETQ. J lost 2 bases, V lost 5 bases, and 10 bases had no gene match. The CDR3 consists of 16 residues. This CDR3 reads CASSPTSGTGAYEQYF. Here the CDR3 DNA reads TGCGCCAGCAGTCCTACTTCCGGGACAGGGGCCTACGAGCAGTACTTC.

This clonotype has only a few counts. The chain employs TRBV20-1 and TRBJ1-1, with D possibly TRBD1 on 5 matching bases. From germline, CDR1 is DFQATT and CDR2 SNEGSKA (reference sequence). V was shortened by 3 bases and J by 0 bases, with 14 bases between the two germline ends. The CDR3 is made up of 15 amino acids. CDR3 in DNA: TGCAGTGCTAGCACAGGCCGGAGCATGAACACTGAAGCTTTCTTT. This translates into CSASTGRSMNTEAFF.

This clonotype was observed a handful of times. The V call is TRBV10-3, the J call TRBJ1-5, with D possibly matching TRBD1 (5 bases). Germline V gene lookup returns CDR1 ENHRY and CDR2 SYGVKD. This CDR3 comprises 17 residues. The V end lost 0 bases, the J end lost 4 bases, and 16 bases lay between the germline ends. The CDR3 nucleotides read TGTGCCATCAGTGAGTCCAACCTTTTGGGGGGTAATCAGCCCCAGCATTTT. Translation: CAISESNLLGGNQPQHF.

This clonotype has more than one count but fewer than ten. The rearrangement links TRBV29-1 to TRBJ2-1; unclear D gene. Germline assignment: CDR1 SQVTM and CDR2 ANQGSEA. The CDR3 totals 15 residues. V was pared by 0 bases and J by 0 bases, with 9 bases between. The CDR3 nucleotides are TGCAGCGTTGAAGAGTTGGCCTTCTCCTACAATGAGCAGTTCTTC. Its protein is CSVEELAFSYNEQFF.